This T cell receptor beta chain was identified in a study of identical twins. The study, taken as a whole, reports: For zero-insertion analyses, partial confounding could come from invariant MAIT and iNKT cells. Carriage of fewer insertions was seen in abundant cord blood beta clonotypes, whereas memory repertoires showed none.

No donor was unhealthy or non-Caucasian. This clonotype has only a few counts. Its antigen is unidentified. The CDR3 totals 14 residues. From germline, CDR1 is DFQATT and CDR2 SNEGSKA (reference sequence). The ends lost 3 bases at V and 7 bases at J; junction bases unmatched: 10. Unique molecular identifiers were present on the cDNA, which also gained a universal primer site by template switching. MiXCR, run by TCRdb on the 5' RACE reads, gives a single entry per CDR3 protein. The sample consists of 1.5 million to 2 million distinct CDR3 sequences, under 35% of them appearing once. This receptor was identified in a newborn girl in good health. This chain links TRBV20-1 with TRBJ1-1, with 8 bases aligning to TRBD1. The sequencing input was cord blood. The CDR3 spells CSARGGQGGLEAFF. CDR3 in DNA: TGCAGTGCTAGGGGCGGACAGGGAGGCCTTGAAGCTTTCTTT.